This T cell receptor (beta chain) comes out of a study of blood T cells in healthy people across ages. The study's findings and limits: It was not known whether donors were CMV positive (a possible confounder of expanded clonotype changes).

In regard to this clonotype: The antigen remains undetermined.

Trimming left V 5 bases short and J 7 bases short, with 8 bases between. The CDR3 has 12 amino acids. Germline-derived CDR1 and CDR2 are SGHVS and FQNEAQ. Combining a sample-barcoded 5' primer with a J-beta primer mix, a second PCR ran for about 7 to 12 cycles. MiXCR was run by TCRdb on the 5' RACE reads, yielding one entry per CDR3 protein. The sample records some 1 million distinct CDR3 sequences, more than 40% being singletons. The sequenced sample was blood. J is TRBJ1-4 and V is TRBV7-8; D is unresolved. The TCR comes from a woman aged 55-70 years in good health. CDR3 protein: CASSLPLEKLFF. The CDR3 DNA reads TGTGCCAGCAGCCTCCCCCTTGAAAAACTGTTTTTT.